This TCR beta chain was captured by sequencing in a study of cytomegalovirus exposure and HLA in healthy donors. Whole-study context: Findings of an earlier analysis included 90 million to 120 million unique TCR beta sequences from roughly 180 million T cells. When about 400 donors were genotyped, approximately 81% of them were found to fall in the Caucasian-associated ancestry cluster. Study-level points and caveats: The authors later linked a missense DCLRE1C variant to TCR beta V- and J-gene trimming.

The PCR was carried out with 60 Vbeta primers and 13 Jbeta primers. TCRdb keeps only in-frame clones here, not all; method: immunoSEQ multiplex PCR. The sample gives 150,000 to 200,000 clones, about 83% of which show up once; about 5.6% is in the top ten. V lost 0 bases to trimming and J lost 0 bases, with 6 bases between them. The CDR3 runs 15 residues. As for this clone: The target antigen is unknown.

The donors comprised healthy bone marrow donors. Sequenced input: PBMCs. This TCR was recovered from a woman aged 25 to 45 in good health and CMV-seropositive. The V and J genes are TRBV5-3 and TRBJ1-4; D remains ambiguous. TRBV5-3 counts as an open reading frame of uncertain function. In DNA form, the CDR3 reads TGTGCCAGAAGCTTGGGGCAGTCAACTAATGAAAAACTGTTTTTT. As protein: CARSLGQSTNEKLFF.